These 2 T cell receptor beta chains came from one sample sequenced in a study of T cell changes during pregnancy in multiple sclerosis. TCRdb's copy holds only in-frame clones and misses some; the assay was immunoSEQ multiplex PCR. Of tens of thousands of clones in the sample, around 92% were seen once. The sequenced sample was peripheral blood, obtained before pregnancy. The receptor set was obtained from a female donor with multiple sclerosis, enrolled in a pregnancy study.

V usage is TRBV6-5 and J usage is TRBJ2-7, with 11 bases aligning to TRBD1. The V gene's germline CDR1 is MNHEY and CDR2 SVGAGI. CDR3 length: 15 amino acids. J lost 6 bases, V lost 7 bases, and 11 bases had no gene match. The chain's CDR3 is CASKDDGTGGAEQYF. The CDR3 coding sequence is TGTGCCAGCAAAGACGATGGGACAGGGGGGGCCGAGCAGTACTTC.

The rearrangement uses TRBV7-6 and TRBJ1-1; no clear D. Trimming took 1 base from V and 1 from J, leaving 4 bases between them. Germline CDR1 and CDR2: SGHVS and FNYEAQ. This CDR3 region has 13 residues. Here the CDR3 DNA reads TGTGCCAGCAGCTTAGAGAGGAACACTGAAGCTTTCTTT. Amino acid sequence: CASSLERNTEAFF. Using reference TRBV7-6 and TRBJ1-1 for the parts outside the CDR3, the full variable domain is GAGVSQSPRYKVTKRGQDVALRCDPISGHVSLYWYRQALGQGPEFLTYFNYEAQQDKSGLPNDRFSAERPEGSISTLTIQRTEQRDSAMYRCASSLERNTEAFFGQGTRLTVV.